This entry features one T cell receptor beta chain sequence. Its antigen is unidentified. The sample comes from a study of shared clonotypes between healthy human individuals. Turning to the study itself: CD4 naive and CD4 memory each took three plates per donor, while CD8 naive took two and CD8 memory one.

Method: immunoSEQ multiplex PCR; TCRdb's copy keeps in-frame clones and lacks some. The sample carries 1 million to 1.2 million clones, around 77% recorded once. Study conclusions and caveats: Naive subsets tended to show greater estimated richness than memory subsets.

This CDR3 spans 13 amino acids. Trimming removed 4 bases from V and 5 bases from J; junction bases left unmatched: 1. Germline V gene data show CDR1 as KGHSH and CDR2 as LQKENI. Those who donated, Caucasian adults without exception, all lived in Nashville, Tennessee. Splitting of CD4+ cells produced CD45RA+ naive and CD45RA-negative memory subsets. This clonotype originated in a man between 18 and 35 years old in good health. Some clones in this sample may be carry-over from other donors' samples. The chain recombines TRBV18 with TRBJ2-1; 8 bases agree with TRBD2. The specimen was memory CD4+ T cells from PBMCs. Subset meaning: CD45RA-negative fraction. CDR3 loop: CASSHGGDNEQFF. CDR3 bases: TGTGCCAGCTCACACGGGGGGGACAATGAGCAGTTCTTC.